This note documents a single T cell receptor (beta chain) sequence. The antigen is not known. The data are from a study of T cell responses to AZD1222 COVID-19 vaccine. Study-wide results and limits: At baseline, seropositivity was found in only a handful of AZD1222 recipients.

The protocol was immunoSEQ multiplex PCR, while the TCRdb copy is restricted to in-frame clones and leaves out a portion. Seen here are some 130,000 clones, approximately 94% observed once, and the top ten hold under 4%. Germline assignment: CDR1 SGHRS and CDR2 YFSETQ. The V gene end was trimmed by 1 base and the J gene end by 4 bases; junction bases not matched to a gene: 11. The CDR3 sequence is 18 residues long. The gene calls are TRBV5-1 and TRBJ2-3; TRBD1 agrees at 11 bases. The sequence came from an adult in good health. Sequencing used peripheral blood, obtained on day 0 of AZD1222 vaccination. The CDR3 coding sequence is TGCGCCAGCAGCTTGAGGGATATGGGACAGGGGGTAGCAGATACGCAGTATTTT. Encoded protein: CASSLRDMGQGVADTQYF.